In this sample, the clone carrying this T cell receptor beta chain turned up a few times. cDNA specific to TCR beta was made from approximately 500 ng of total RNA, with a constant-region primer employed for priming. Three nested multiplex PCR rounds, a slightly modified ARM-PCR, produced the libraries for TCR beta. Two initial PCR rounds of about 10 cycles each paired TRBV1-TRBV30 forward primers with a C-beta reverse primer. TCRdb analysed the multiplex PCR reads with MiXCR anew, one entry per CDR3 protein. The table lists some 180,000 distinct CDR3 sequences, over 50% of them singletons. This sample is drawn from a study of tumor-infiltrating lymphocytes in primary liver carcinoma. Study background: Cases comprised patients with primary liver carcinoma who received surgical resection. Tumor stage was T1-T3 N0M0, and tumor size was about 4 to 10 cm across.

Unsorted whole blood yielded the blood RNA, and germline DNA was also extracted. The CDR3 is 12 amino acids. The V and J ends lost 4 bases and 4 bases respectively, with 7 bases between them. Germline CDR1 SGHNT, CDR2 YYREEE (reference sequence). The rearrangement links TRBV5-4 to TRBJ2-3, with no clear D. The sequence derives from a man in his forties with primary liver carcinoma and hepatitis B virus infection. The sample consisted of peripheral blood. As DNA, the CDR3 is TGTGCCAGCAGCCCGAACGCAGATACGCAGTATTTT. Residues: CASSPNADTQYF.